This entry is about one T cell receptor (beta chain). Its antigen is not identified. Reverse transcribed after extraction, RNA yielded cDNA as the sequencing template. Profiled with immunoSEQ multiplex PCR; TCRdb holds only in-frame clones, not every one. The sample shows about 70,000 clones, about 30% of them seen only once. Trimming left V 3 bases short and J 9 bases short, with 9 bases between. Per germline, CDR1 LNHDA and CDR2 SQIVND (reference sequence). This CDR3 has 12 amino acids. This sample's treatment: oral pan-JAK inhibitor, 5-10 mg twice daily. The sample is drawn from a study of CD8+ T cells in alopecia areata. Study-wide context: Twice a day, 5 to 10 mg of oral tofacitinib was administered to treated patients.

General observations from the study: Clonality in lesional scalp, especially alopecia totalis/universalis, exceeded that of normal scalp. Under tofacitinib, fewer expanded CD8+ clones appeared among the top 100 scalp clones. On tofacitinib, scalp and blood still held many of the expanded lesional clones.

The source material was CD8+ T cells sorted from blood, sampled at week 4, from a patient treated with tofacitinib. This TCR came from a human donor with alopecia areata. The genes are TRBV19 and TRBJ2-4; D is unclear. CDR3 sequence reads: CASSIGGRIQYF. The CDR3 DNA sequence: TGTGCCAGTAGTATCGGTGGTCGCATTCAGTACTTC.